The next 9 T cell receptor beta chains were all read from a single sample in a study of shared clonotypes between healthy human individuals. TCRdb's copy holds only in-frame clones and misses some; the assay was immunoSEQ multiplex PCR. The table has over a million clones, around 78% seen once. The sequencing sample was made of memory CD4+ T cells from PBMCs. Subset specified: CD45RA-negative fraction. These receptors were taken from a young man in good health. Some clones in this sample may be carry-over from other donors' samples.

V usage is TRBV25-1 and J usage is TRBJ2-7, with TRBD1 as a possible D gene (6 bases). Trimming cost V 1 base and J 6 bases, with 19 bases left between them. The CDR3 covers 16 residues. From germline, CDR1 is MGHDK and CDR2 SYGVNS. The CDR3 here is CASSESWDNFVGEQYF. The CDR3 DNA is TGTGCCAGCAGTGAATCCTGGGACAATTTCGTCGGCGAGCAGTACTTC.

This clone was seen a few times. The CDR3 sequence: CASSVGDRGTEAFF. The CDR3 nucleotides are TGTGCCAGCAGCGTAGGGGACAGGGGCACTGAAGCTTTCTTT. The V call is TRBV9, the J call TRBJ1-1, with 10 positions matching TRBD1. CDR3 size: 14 residues. The junction had 0 bases not matched to a gene; V was cut back by 0 bases and J by 4 bases. Germline lookup yields CDR1 SGDLS and CDR2 YYNGEE.

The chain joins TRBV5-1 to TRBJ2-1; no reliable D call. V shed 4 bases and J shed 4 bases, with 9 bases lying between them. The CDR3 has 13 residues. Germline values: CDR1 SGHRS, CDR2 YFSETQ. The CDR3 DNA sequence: TGCGCCAGCAGCCCCTCGAGATACAATGAGCAGTTCTTC. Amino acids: CASSPSRYNEQFF.

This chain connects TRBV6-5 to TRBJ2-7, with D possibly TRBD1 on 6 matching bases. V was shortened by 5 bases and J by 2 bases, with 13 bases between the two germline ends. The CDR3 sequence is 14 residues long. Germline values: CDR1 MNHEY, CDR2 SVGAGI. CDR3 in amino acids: CASSASTGTYEQYF. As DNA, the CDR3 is TGTGCCAGCAGTGCGTCGACAGGAACCTACGAGCAGTACTTC.

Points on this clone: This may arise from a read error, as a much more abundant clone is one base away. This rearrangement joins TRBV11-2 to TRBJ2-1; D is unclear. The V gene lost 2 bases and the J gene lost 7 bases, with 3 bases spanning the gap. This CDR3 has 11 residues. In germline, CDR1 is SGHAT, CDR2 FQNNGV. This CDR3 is CASSLFNEQFF. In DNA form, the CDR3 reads TGTGCCAGCAGCTTATTTAATGAGCAGTTCTTC.

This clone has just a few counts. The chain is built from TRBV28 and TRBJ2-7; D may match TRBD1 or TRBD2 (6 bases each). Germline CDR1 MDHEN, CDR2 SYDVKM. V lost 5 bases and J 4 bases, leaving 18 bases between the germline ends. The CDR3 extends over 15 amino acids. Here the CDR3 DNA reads TGTGCCAGCAGTCGGACAGCCACTAGCTTATACGAGCAGTACTTC. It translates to CASSRTATSLYEQYF. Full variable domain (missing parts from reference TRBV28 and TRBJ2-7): DVKVTQSSRYLVKRTGEKVFLECVQDMDHENMFWYRQDPGLGLRLIYFSYDVKMKEKGDIPEGYSVSREKKERFSLILESASTNQTSMYLCASSRTATSLYEQYFGPGTRLTVT.

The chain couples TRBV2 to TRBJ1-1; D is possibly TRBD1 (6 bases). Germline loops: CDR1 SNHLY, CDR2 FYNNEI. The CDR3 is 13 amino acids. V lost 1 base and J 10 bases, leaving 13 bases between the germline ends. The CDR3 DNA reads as TGTGCCAGCAGTGAAGATACCGGGACACGAGCTTTCTTT. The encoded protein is CASSEDTGTRAFF.

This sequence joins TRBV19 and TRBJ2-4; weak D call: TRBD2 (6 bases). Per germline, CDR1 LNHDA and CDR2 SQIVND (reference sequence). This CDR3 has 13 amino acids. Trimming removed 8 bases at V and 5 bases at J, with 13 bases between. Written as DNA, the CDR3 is TGTGCCAGTCAGGGACTCCGAGAAAACATTCAGTACTTC. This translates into CASQGLRENIQYF.

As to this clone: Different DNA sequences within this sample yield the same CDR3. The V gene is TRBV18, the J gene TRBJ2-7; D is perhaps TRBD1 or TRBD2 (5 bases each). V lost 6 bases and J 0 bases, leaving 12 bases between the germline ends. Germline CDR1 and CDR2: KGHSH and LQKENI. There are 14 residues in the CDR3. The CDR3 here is CASSPGRNSYEQYF. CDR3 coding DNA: TGTGCCAGCTCTCCGGGACGGAACTCCTACGAGCAGTACTTC.